The 9 T cell receptor beta chains given below trace back to one sample, sequenced in a study of beta chain features in type 1 diabetes. No antigens are known for them. Expressed TCRB transcripts got sequenced, as all isolated RNA was reverse transcribed. The method was immunoSEQ multiplex PCR; TCRdb's version includes in-frame clones alone and lacks a portion of them. The sample contains around 650,000 clones, around 12% of which appear only once. Study results and limitations: Moderately but significantly shorter TCRB CDR3s were found in Type 1 diabetes patients in all four CD4+ subsets.

What was sequenced was naive CD4+ T cells from blood. These receptors were obtained from a man in his thirties or forties with type 1 diabetes.

The V call is TRBV19, the J call TRBJ2-1; D remains unclear. The V gene's germline CDR1 is LNHDA and CDR2 SQIVND (reference sequence). Trimming pared 5 bases from V and 2 bases from J, leaving 13 bases between. CDR3 size: 15 residues. DNA for the CDR3: TGTGCCAGTAGTGGACGGACGGAGACCTACAATGAGCAGTTCTTC. Amino acids: CASSGRTETYNEQFF.

The chain couples TRBV5-1 to TRBJ2-1; D might be TRBD1 (5 bases). V shed 0 bases and J shed 7 bases, with 14 bases lying between them. From germline, CDR1 is SGHRS and CDR2 YFSETQ. This CDR3 spans 15 amino acids. CDR3 region: CASSLDSPPGNEQFF. As DNA, the CDR3 is TGCGCCAGCAGCTTGGACTCTCCTCCAGGGAATGAGCAGTTCTTC.

There are a few counts of this clone. The chain joins TRBV30 to TRBJ2-1, with D perhaps TRBD1 or TRBD2 (6 bases each). The V gene lost 5 bases and the J gene lost 7 bases, with 21 bases spanning the gap. Germline V gives CDR1 GTSNPN, CDR2 SVGIG (reference sequence). The CDR3 consists of 15 residues. The CDR3 bases are TGTGCCTGGCAAGTCCGAGGGGGGCCGGTGAATGAGCAGTTCTTC. Residues: CAWQVRGGPVNEQFF. The full variable domain, in which reference TRBV30 and TRBJ2-1 provide the parts outside the CDR3, is SQTIHQWPATLVQPVGSPLSLECTVEGTSNPNLYWYRQAAGRGLQLLFYSVGIGQISSEVPQNLSASRPQDRQFILSSKKLLLSDSGFYLCAWQVRGGPVNEQFFGPGTRLTVL.

This clone was recorded a few times. The chain employs TRBV7-6 and TRBJ2-7; no clear D. Trimming removed 5 bases at V and 1 base at J, with 9 bases between. The CDR3 has 13 amino acids. CDR1 SGHVS and CDR2 FNYEAQ come from the germline V gene. Here the CDR3 reads CASSPRQSYEQYF. DNA for the CDR3: TGTGCCAGCAGCCCCCGACAATCCTACGAGCAGTACTTC.

This clone was seen a few times. V and J are TRBV18 and TRBJ1-6; 11 nucleotides match TRBD1. The CDR3 is 15 amino acids. J lost 8 bases, V lost 2 bases, and 2 bases had no gene match. CDR1 and CDR2 (germline): KGHSH, LQKENI. Here the CDR3 DNA reads TGTGCCAGCTCACCAGGACAGGGGGCTGATTCACCCCTCCACTTT. As protein: CASSPGQGADSPLHF. Supplemented by reference TRBV18 and TRBJ1-6, the full variable domain reads NAGVMQNPRHLVRRRGQEARLRCSPMKGHSHVYWYRQLPEEGLKFMVYLQKENIIDESGMPKERFSAEFPKEGPSILRIQQVVRGDSAAYFCASSPGQGADSPLHFGNGTRLTVT.

CDR3: CASSPGTSAHNEQFF. The CDR3 coding sequence is TGTGCCAGCTCACCAGGCACTAGCGCCCACAATGAGCAGTTCTTC. The chain has TRBV18 and TRBJ2-1; 7 nucleotides line up with TRBD2. V lost 2 bases, J lost 5 bases, and 6 bases stayed unmatched. In germline, CDR1 is KGHSH, CDR2 LQKENI. This CDR3 contains 15 residues.

This clone has more than one count but fewer than ten. The chain couples TRBV6-5 to TRBJ1-2; 8 bases map to TRBD1. V lost 6 bases to trimming and J lost 7 bases; unmatched junction nucleotides: 13. Per germline, CDR1 MNHEY and CDR2 SVGAGI. The CDR3 is 15 amino acids. The CDR3 DNA follows: TGTGCCAGCAGCTCCCCCGGACAGGGTTTGAGTGGCTACACCTTC. Protein product: CASSSPGQGLSGYTF.

This chain links TRBV7-6 with TRBJ2-5; the D gene is possibly TRBD2 (6 bases). Germline assignment: CDR1 SGHVS and CDR2 FNYEAQ. The V gene lost 1 base and the J gene lost 4 bases, with 13 bases spanning the gap. CDR3 length equals 15 residues. CDR3 nucleotide sequence: TGTGCCAGCAGCTTAGGGGTTGCGGGGTTAGAGACCCAGTACTTC. It is translated as CASSLGVAGLETQYF.

This chain joins TRBV13 and TRBJ2-7; D uncertain. CDR3 length: 14 residues. Trimming left V 2 bases short and J 2 bases short, with 10 bases between. Germline assignment: CDR1 PRHDT and CDR2 FYEKMQ (reference sequence). This CDR3 reads CASSLRGIAYEQYF. The CDR3, as DNA: TGTGCCAGCAGCTTACGAGGAATCGCCTACGAGCAGTACTTC. The whole variable domain, remainder taken from reference TRBV13 and TRBJ2-7, is AAGVIQSPRHLIKEKRETATLKCYPIPRHDTVYWYQQGPGQDPQFLISFYEKMQSDKGSIPDRFSAQQFSDYHSELNMSSLELGDSALYFCASSLRGIAYEQYFGPGTRLTVT.